A selection of T cell receptor beta chains follows, all from one sample in a study of T cell responses to AZD1222 COVID-19 vaccine. Produced via immunoSEQ multiplex PCR; TCRdb's table is partial and in-frame only. Of around 89,000 clones detected, approximately 90% appear once; the ten largest clones hold 10%. The specimen was peripheral blood, collected on day 0 of AZD1222 vaccination. Receptor source: an adult in good health. Each CDR3 is given with its conserved first and last residue. The D gene is left open where the match is weak. Only some rows state a clone size, as once, few, many or a class for expanded clones.

cdr3_length,v_call,d_call,j_call,clone_size,cdr3_aa,cdr3_nt
13,TRBV30,-,TRBJ1-5,-,CAWNTGLDQPQHF,TGTGCCTGGAATACAGGGTTGGACCAGCCCCAGCATTTT
16,TRBV19,TRBD1,TRBJ1-2,-,CASSITGQAPKVGYTF,TGTGCCAGTAGTATTACTGGACAGGCCCCAAAGGTTGGCTACACCTTC
14,TRBV5-1,TRBD1,TRBJ2-7,-,CASSSGTGAYEQYF,TGCGCCAGCAGCTCCGGGACAGGGGCCTACGAGCAGTACTTC
19,TRBV18,TRBD2,TRBJ2-5,-,CASSPRPGTSGNPRETQYF,TGTGCCAGCTCACCCCGACCCGGGACTAGCGGGAACCCGCGGGAGACCCAGTACTTC
16,TRBV5-1,TRBD2,TRBJ2-1,-,CASSQTSDRSYNEQFF,TGCGCCAGCAGCCAGACTAGCGACCGCTCCTACAATGAGCAGTTCTTC
13,TRBV2,TRBD1,TRBJ1-1,-,CASSRQGYTEAFF,TGTGCCAGCAGTCGACAGGGTTACACTGAAGCTTTCTTT
13,TRBV6-4,TRBD1,TRBJ1-1,-,CASRTTGATEAFF,TGTGCCAGCAGGACGACAGGGGCTACTGAAGCTTTCTTT
15,TRBV18,TRBD1,TRBJ1-3,-,CASSLGTVSGNTIYF,TGTGCCAGCTCACTTGGGACAGTGTCTGGAAACACCATATATTTT
18,TRBV5-1,TRBD2,TRBJ2-5,-,CASSLRSGLAGGQETQYF,TGCGCCAGCAGCTTACGCTCGGGACTAGCGGGGGGTCAAGAGACCCAGTACTTC
19,TRBV5-5,TRBD2,TRBJ2-7,few,CASSSRGGVLAGGAYEQYF,TGTGCCAGCAGCTCCCGGGGGGGGGTGCTAGCGGGAGGGGCCTACGAGCAGTACTTC
14,TRBV30,-,TRBJ1-3,-,CAWSGAAPGNTIYF,TGTGCCTGGAGTGGGGCCGCCCCTGGAAACACCATATATTTT
13,TRBV5-1,-,TRBJ2-7,-,CASSLGDVYEQYF,TGCGCCAGCAGCTTGGGGGACGTCTACGAGCAGTACTTC
12,TRBV12-3/TRBV12-4,-,TRBJ2-7,-,CASSLAVGEQYF,TGTGCCAGCAGTTTAGCGGTTGGCGAGCAGTACTTC
12,TRBV30,TRBD1,TRBJ1-2,-,CAWSLTGGGYTF,TGTGCCTGGAGCCTTACAGGGGGCGGCTACACCTTC
11,TRBV20-1,-,TRBJ2-7,-,CSATTVYEQYF,TGCAGTGCCACGACAGTCTACGAGCAGTACTTC
15,TRBV5-1,TRBD1,TRBJ1-1,few,CASRRGLISNTEAFF,TGCGCCAGCAGAAGGGGGCTAATTTCGAACACTGAAGCTTTCTTT
16,TRBV6-2/TRBV6-3,TRBD2,TRBJ2-1,-,CASSVGLAGSYNEQFF,TGTGCCAGCAGTGTGGGACTAGCGGGATCCTACAATGAGCAGTTCTTC
17,TRBV7-6,TRBD1,TRBJ2-1,once,CASSSNPQGASYNEQFF,TGTGCCAGCAGCTCAAACCCACAGGGGGCCTCATACAATGAGCAGTTCTTC
14,TRBV5-1,-,TRBJ2-7,-,CASSLGHIIDEQYF,TGCGCCAGCAGCTTAGGACATATTATTGACGAGCAGTACTTC
17,TRBV19,-,TRBJ1-5,-,CASSIVSGGNSNQPQHF,TGTGCCAGTAGTATAGTATCGGGCGGCAATAGCAATCAGCCCCAGCATTTT
12,TRBV12-3/TRBV12-4,-,TRBJ1-1,-,CASSLWNTEAFF,TGTGCCAGCAGTTTATGGAACACTGAAGCTTTCTTT
15,TRBV15,TRBD1,TRBJ2-5,few,CATSTVRTGSETQYF,TGTGCCACCAGCACAGTGCGGACAGGGTCCGAGACCCAGTACTTC
15,TRBV7-6,TRBD2,TRBJ2-2,-,CASGGSGTNTGELFF,TGTGCCAGCGGGGGGAGCGGGACGAACACCGGGGAGCTGTTTTTT
13,TRBV2,-,TRBJ1-6,-,CASSGGPNSPLHF,TGTGCCAGCAGTGGCGGTCCCAATTCACCCCTCCACTTT
12,TRBV6-5,-,TRBJ1-1,-,CASPPSQGSAFF,TGTGCCAGCCCGCCGAGTCAGGGGTCAGCTTTCTTT
17,TRBV11-2,-,TRBJ1-1,-,CASSSGGRATPLSRAFF,TGTGCCAGCAGCTCTGGGGGCAGGGCGACTCCCCTATCGAGGGCTTTCTTT
14,TRBV7-3,-,TRBJ2-1,-,CASSAGVPYNEQFF,TGTGCCAGCAGCGCAGGGGTGCCCTACAATGAGCAGTTCTTC
16,TRBV6-1,TRBD2,TRBJ2-7,few,CASSAGLAGENYEQYF,TGTGCCAGCAGTGCGGGACTAGCGGGGGAGAACTACGAGCAGTACTTC
15,TRBV5-1,TRBD2,TRBJ2-5,few,CASSLALAGVETQYF,TGCGCCAGCAGCTTGGCCCTAGCGGGGGTGGAGACCCAGTACTTC
13,TRBV2,-,TRBJ2-3,-,CASSPEITDTQYF,TGTGCCAGCAGCCCCGAGATTACAGATACGCAGTATTTT
13,TRBV7-2,-,TRBJ1-3,-,CASSLPSMDTIYF,TGTGCCAGCAGCTTACCCTCGATGGACACCATATATTTT
14,TRBV9,-,TRBJ2-5,-,CASSVGVGRETQYF,TGTGCCAGCAGCGTAGGAGTGGGGCGAGAGACCCAGTACTTC
13,TRBV6-5,-,TRBJ2-7,-,CASRGLPSYEQYF,TGTGCCAGCAGGGGGCTACCATCCTACGAGCAGTACTTC
14,TRBV6-2/TRBV6-3,-,TRBJ2-7,-,CASSLEGPTYEQYF,TGTGCCAGCAGCCTAGAGGGGCCAACATACGAGCAGTACTTC
14,TRBV18,-,TRBJ1-1,-,CASSRGSSDTEAFF,TGTGCCAGCTCACGGGGCAGTTCGGACACTGAAGCTTTCTTT
14,TRBV6-5,-,TRBJ1-4,-,CASSPDATNEKLFF,TGTGCCAGCAGTCCCGATGCAACTAATGAAAAACTGTTTTTT
16,TRBV5-1,TRBD2,TRBJ2-7,-,CASSLESSGGPLEQYF,TGCGCCAGCAGCTTGGAGTCTAGCGGGGGCCCGCTAGAGCAGTACTTC
14,TRBV11-2,-,TRBJ2-3,-,CASSPGLSTDTQYF,TGTGCCAGCAGCCCCGGGCTCAGCACAGATACGCAGTATTTT
16,TRBV6-6,-,TRBJ1-1,-,CASRSRPPGEGTEAFF,TGTGCCAGCAGGTCGAGGCCCCCCGGAGAGGGCACTGAAGCTTTCTTT
14,TRBV2,TRBD1,TRBJ1-2,-,CASSLGQEASPSTF,TGTGCCAGCAGCCTGGGACAGGAAGCCTCCCCGAGCACCTTC
16,TRBV7-7,TRBD2,TRBJ2-3,few,CASSTGLAGGSDTQYF,TGTGCCAGCAGCACGGGACTAGCGGGAGGCTCAGATACGCAGTATTTT
14,TRBV7-9,-,TRBJ1-1,-,CASRRGGMNTEAFF,TGTGCCAGCAGACGAGGGGGAATGAACACTGAAGCTTTCTTT
15,TRBV7-2,TRBD2,TRBJ2-1,-,CASSRLAGGRNEQFF,TGTGCCAGCAGCCGCCTAGCGGGAGGAAGGAATGAGCAGTTCTTC
17,TRBV19,TRBD2,TRBJ2-1,-,CASTGTSGLSSYNEQFF,TGTGCCAGTACCGGGACTAGCGGGCTTAGCTCCTACAATGAGCAGTTCTTC
16,TRBV18,TRBD2,TRBJ2-3,-,CASSPSGGTSTDTQYF,TGTGCCAGCTCACCTAGCGGGGGGACTAGCACAGATACGCAGTATTTT
15,TRBV3-1/TRBV3-2,-,TRBJ1-6,-,CASSQDRQVNSPLHF,TGTGCCAGCAGCCAAGATCGTCAGGTTAATTCACCCCTCCACTTT
15,TRBV19,TRBD2,TRBJ2-7,once,CASSPTGLAPYEQYF,TGTGCCAGTAGTCCAACGGGACTAGCACCCTACGAGCAGTACTTC
16,TRBV5-6,-,TRBJ1-3,-,CASSLSYTYSGNTIYF,TGTGCCAGCAGCTTGTCTTATACTTACTCTGGAAACACCATATATTTT
17,TRBV6-2/TRBV6-3,TRBD2,TRBJ2-1,-,CASSPTHRTSGDNEQFF,TGTGCCAGCAGCCCTACTCATCGGACTAGCGGGGACAATGAGCAGTTCTTC
13,TRBV19,-,TRBJ2-1,-,CASSTQGADEQFF,TGTGCCAGTAGTACACAGGGAGCGGATGAGCAGTTCTTC
14,TRBV6-5,TRBD1,TRBJ1-1,-,CASSRNRGGTEAFF,TGTGCCAGCAGTCGTAACAGGGGTGGAACTGAAGCTTTCTTT
11,TRBV6-5,-,TRBJ1-3,-,CASSYMDTIYF,TGTGCCAGCAGTTACATGGACACCATATATTTT
14,TRBV5-1,TRBD2,TRBJ2-5,once,CASSLTAGRETQYF,TGCGCCAGCAGCTTGACAGCGGGACGAGAGACCCAGTACTTC